What follows are 5 T cell receptor beta chains derived from one specimen sequenced in a study of memory CD4+ T cells and cytomegalovirus serostatus (dated by TCRdb to the late 2010s). Receptor libraries were prepared by the immunoSEQ multiplex PCR assay. TCRdb provides this immuneACCESS table in a form limited to in-frame rearrangements. Some clones are lacking; in checked studies, under half of them reflect an unresolved V gene, and why the rest are absent is not known. In this sample the table shows approximately 50,000 clones, roughly three quarters of which occur a single time. Together, the top ten hold approximately 0.7% of the sample. Single viable CD3+CD4+CD8-CD45RO+ cells were sorted as memory CD4+ T cells on a FACSAria II. The source material was memory CD4+ T cells from blood. These TCRs come from an adult in good health and CMV-seronegative.

The chain combines TRBV28 with TRBJ2-7; 10 bases are shared with TRBD2. CDR3 length: 15 residues. The germline V gene has CDR1 MDHEN and CDR2 SYDVKM. After removal of 5 bases from V and 8 bases from J, the junction contained 12 bases not matched to a gene. The chain's CDR3 is CASSPSHIAGGQQYF. The CDR3 DNA reads TGTGCCAGCAGTCCATCCCATATAGCGGGAGGACAGCAGTACTTC.

The chain is built from TRBV18 and TRBJ2-5; D unclear. CDR3 length: 12 amino acids. CDR1 and CDR2 from the germline V gene are KGHSH and LQKENI. V lost 6 bases and J lost 2, with 7 bases in between. The CDR3 region has the DNA TGTGCCAGCTCCATTCGGCAAGAGACCCAGTACTTC. Translated: CASSIRQETQYF.

V and J are TRBV11-2 and TRBJ1-2; D is perhaps TRBD1 (5 bases). The CDR3 sequence is 15 residues long. Germline CDR1 is SGHAT and CDR2 is FQNNGV. V was clipped by 1 base and J by 4 bases, with 13 bases between them. The CDR3 DNA reads as TGTGCCAGCAGCTTAGGCACAGGATTAAGCTATGGCTACACCTTC. Translation gives CASSLGTGLSYGYTF.

The chain employs TRBV27 and TRBJ2-2; 13 bases line up with TRBD2. This CDR3 is 14 amino acids long. V gave up 8 bases and J gave up 6 bases; unmatched junction bases: 3. Germline V gene data show CDR1 as MNHEY and CDR2 as SMNVEV (reference sequence). CDR3 sequence (DNA): TGTGCCAGCGGACTAGCGGGAGTTTCCGGGGAGCTGTTTTTT. Its translation is CASGLAGVSGELFF.

The genes are TRBV7-9 and TRBJ2-1; 7 nucleotides match TRBD2. The CDR3 has 17 amino acids. The trim removed 2 bases at V and 5 bases at J, leaving 12 bases unmatched. In germline, CDR1 is SEHNR, CDR2 FQNEAQ (reference sequence). CDR3 amino acids: CASSLSPHGRLHNEQFF. The DNA for the CDR3 is TGTGCCAGCAGCTTAAGTCCCCACGGGAGGCTTCACAATGAGCAGTTCTTC.